These 6 T cell receptor beta chains came from one sample sequenced in a study of shared clonotypes between healthy human individuals. Some clones are missing from TCRdb's copy, which holds only in-frame ones; the method was immunoSEQ multiplex PCR. The data contain 1,400,000 or so clones, 98% to 99% of them singletons. The sequenced sample consisted of naive CD4+ T cells sorted from blood. Subset described: CD45RA+ positively selected. These receptors originate from a man aged 25 to 40 in good health.

The rearrangement links TRBV14 to TRBJ2-5; 7 bases are shared with TRBD2. V was clipped by 4 bases and J by 7 bases; unmatched bases: 6. Per germline, CDR1 SGHDN and CDR2 FVKESK. The CDR3 is 13 amino acids. This chain's CDR3 is CASSRGLDGTQYF. The CDR3 DNA reads as TGTGCCAGCAGCCGAGGACTAGATGGGACCCAGTACTTC.

J is TRBJ2-7 and V is TRBV6-5; D not resolved. CDR3 length: 14 residues. V dropped 6 bases and J dropped 0 bases, with 12 bases sitting between them. CDR1 and CDR2 from the germline V gene are MNHEY and SVGAGI. DNA of the CDR3: TGTGCCAGCAGCGTCGGTCCTAGCTCCTACGAGCAGTACTTC. Translation gives CASSVGPSSYEQYF.

V and J are TRBV19 and TRBJ1-4; 7 nucleotides agree with TRBD1. The length of the CDR3 is 15 residues. Germline CDR1 and CDR2: LNHDA and SQIVND (reference sequence). V gave up 7 bases and J gave up 1 base; unmatched junction bases: 6. The CDR3 nucleotides read TGTGCCAGTACCCATGACAGGGTAACTAATGAAAAACTGTTTTTT. Translating gives CASTHDRVTNEKLFF.

The chain carries TRBV5-1 and TRBJ2-1; D uncertain. The CDR3 length is 13 residues. Trimming shortened V by 4 bases and J by 7 bases, and 12 bases separated the two germline ends. The germline V gene encodes CDR1 SGHRS and CDR2 YFSETQ. The CDR3 bases are TGCGCCAGCAGCAGGAGTCCCTGGAATGAGCAGTTCTTC. Translation gives CASSRSPWNEQFF.

The chain has TRBV6-6 and TRBJ2-7; TRBD2 is a possible D gene (6 bases). Per the germline V gene, CDR1 is MNHNY and CDR2 is SVGAGI (reference sequence). The V and J ends lost 6 bases and 6 bases respectively, with 9 bases between them. This CDR3 is built from 11 residues. CDR3 amino acids: CASSGEVEQYF. In DNA, the CDR3 is TGTGCCAGCAGCGGGGAGGTCGAGCAGTACTTC.

The rearrangement uses TRBV9 and TRBJ1-3; D remains ambiguous. V shed 0 bases and J shed 0 bases, with 13 bases lying between them. CDR1 and CDR2 (germline): SGDLS, YYNGEE. This CDR3 has 17 residues. CDR3 bases: TGTGCCAGCAGCGTAGACTCGGCCCTCGGCTCTGGAAACACCATATATTTT. Protein sequence: CASSVDSALGSGNTIYF.